This TCR beta chain is drawn from a study of long-term antiretroviral therapy in people with HIV. Whole-study results and caveats: HIV repertoires spanned tighter CDR3 length ranges than controls did. Every time point showed a repertoire led by clones expanded before ART.

Comments on this clone: Its antigen is as yet unknown.

The CDR3 runs 14 residues. From germline, CDR1 is SGHDT and CDR2 YYEEEE. People in the study who had HIV all got their treatment in the United States. An immunoSEQ assay, version v3.0, was performed at survey level. Sequencing was designed to cover roughly 40,000-55,000 T-cell genomes in each sample. Profiling relied on immunoSEQ multiplex PCR, and the TCRdb table lists in-frame clones only, not all of them. The top ten hold 5% of the sample, which has about 23,000 clones, roughly four fifths seen once. The chain recombines TRBV5-6 with TRBJ2-5, with 7 bases lining up with TRBD2. The J call is uncertain, as TRBJ2-7 better fits the DNA end. The sequenced sample was unsorted PBMCs, obtained 0.3 years after starting antiretroviral therapy. The sequence came from a man aged 50-59 years with HIV. The CDR3, as DNA: TGTGCCAGCAGCCCCCGGGGAGGGCCCTACGAGCAGTACTTC. Amino acids: CASSPRGGPYEQYF.